This passage covers 24 T cell receptor beta chains from one sample sequenced in a study of Graves' ophthalmopathy and Graves' hyperthyroidism. RNA transcripts were the template, and TCR beta CDR3 regions were amplified from them. HTBI primers primed a first-round RT-PCR, and a second-round multiplex PCR followed. Each CDR3 protein is one row after TCRdb ran MiXCR on the multiplex PCR reads. The sample lists almost 750,000 distinct CDR3 sequences, around 40% occurring once. What was sequenced was peripheral blood. These receptors all stem from an adult man with Graves' ophthalmopathy.

As concerns this clonotype: Just one base apart from a much larger clone, this may be a read error. V gene TRBV29-1 combines with J gene TRBJ1-6; tentatively, D is TRBD1 (6 bases). The ends were cut back, 6 bases at V and 6 bases at J, with 12 bases in the middle. Germline V gene lookup returns CDR1 SQVTM and CDR2 ANQGSEA. The CDR3 has 13 residues. The CDR3 is CSVRGGINSPLHF. CDR3 sequence (DNA): TGCAGCGTGAGGGGGGGGATTAATTCACCCCTCCACTTT.

The CDR3 loop reads CAFPPDSPTYEQYF. DNA of the CDR3: TGTGCCTTCCCGCCCGACAGTCCGACCTACGAGCAGTACTTC. V gene TRBV15 combines with J gene TRBJ2-7, with D perhaps TRBD1 (5 bases). The V end was cut by 11 bases, the J end by 2 bases, with 19 bases between. The CDR3 is 14 amino acids. Germline CDR1 reads LNHNV; CDR2 reads YYDKDF (reference sequence).

The gene calls are TRBV10-2 and TRBJ1-2; D may be TRBD1 (6 bases). The CDR3 contains 14 residues. The V end was cut by 0 bases, the J end by 3 bases, with 8 bases between. Looked up from germline, CDR1 is WSHSY and CDR2 is SAAADI. The CDR3 here is CASSESGADYGYTF. CDR3 sequence (DNA): TGCGCCAGCAGTGAGTCGGGGGCGGACTATGGCTACACCTTC.

The chain recombines TRBV25-1 with TRBJ2-5, with 15 positions matching TRBD2. V dropped 6 bases and J dropped 3; count of bases not matched to a gene: 8. The germline gives CDR1 MGHDK, CDR2 SYGVNS. The CDR3 is 17 amino acids. CDR3 in amino acids: CASSLPGLAGGEETQYF. CDR3 nucleotide sequence: TGTGCCAGCAGCTTGCCGGGACTAGCGGGGGGAGAAGAGACCCAGTACTTC.

The V call is TRBV7-9, the J call TRBJ2-7; 14 bases map to TRBD2. Germline V gene data show CDR1 as SEHNR and CDR2 as FQNEAQ (reference sequence). CDR3 length: 16 residues. With V trimmed by 5 bases and J by 2 bases, 5 bases remained unmatched. In DNA, the CDR3 is TGTGCCAGCAGCCGGGGACTAGCGGGGGCCACCTACGAGCAGTACTTC. It translates to CASSRGLAGATYEQYF.

A remark on this clonotype: A clone one base away is much larger, so this may be a read error. The chain joins TRBV24-1 to TRBJ1-5, with D possibly being TRBD1 (6 bases). V lost 2 bases and J lost 5, with 12 bases in between. CDR3 size: 15 residues. Germline CDR1 and CDR2: KGHDR and SFDVKD. CDR3 sequence reads: CATSDSGTRDQPQHF. The CDR3, as DNA: TGTGCCACCAGTGATTCGGGGACAAGGGATCAGCCCCAGCATTTT.

The V gene is TRBV6-6, the J gene TRBJ1-6, with 8 bases that match TRBD1. The CDR3 contains 14 residues. Trimming cost V 6 bases and J 9 bases; bases outside gene matches: 7. Germline values: CDR1 MNHNY, CDR2 SVGAGI (reference sequence). The CDR3 region is CASSPDRVGSPLHF. CDR3 coding DNA: TGTGCCAGCAGCCCGGACAGGGTGGGTTCACCCCTCCACTTT.

This clonotype came up a few times. This chain links TRBV19 with TRBJ2-2, with 7 positions matching TRBD1. CDR1 and CDR2 from the germline V gene are LNHDA and SQIVND (reference sequence). Losses at the gene ends were 2 bases for V and 5 bases for J; bases not matched to a gene: 11. CDR3 size: 17 residues. CDR3 loop: CASSIQHQGVVTGELFF. CDR3 nucleotide sequence: TGTGCCAGTAGTATACAACACCAGGGGGTTGTGACCGGGGAGCTGTTTTTT.

This clonotype came up a few times. This chain links TRBV11-2 with TRBJ1-1, with unresolved D. V lost 5 bases and J lost 0, with 16 bases in between. Germline V gene lookup returns CDR1 SGHAT and CDR2 FQNNGV. This CDR3 is built from 16 residues. CDR3 region: CASSPFRGEMNTEAFF. In DNA, the CDR3 is TGTGCCAGCAGCCCATTCCGTGGTGAAATGAACACTGAAGCTTTCTTT.

Turning to this clonotype: In this CDR3 the conserved last residue, phenylalanine or tryptophan, is missing, so a read error is likely. No DNA is shown, since the ends of the CDR3 on it are uncertain; the CDR3 is the one TCRdb lists. The CDR3: CATSRDRATT. The rearrangement joins TRBV15 to TRBJ1-6; TRBD1, the table's D call, lacks a check against the DNA. Germline-derived CDR1 and CDR2 are LNHNV and YYDKDF (reference sequence). Counting both end residues, the CDR3 totals 10 amino acids.

This clonotype was seen many times. This chain connects TRBV14 to TRBJ2-7; 8 bases are a match to TRBD1. The V gene end was trimmed by 1 base and the J gene end by 2 bases; junction bases not matched to a gene: 4. The CDR3 totals 15 residues. The germline CDR1 and CDR2 sequences are SGHDN and FVKESK. The CDR3: CASSQAGQGPYEQYF. The CDR3 nucleotides read TGTGCCAGCAGCCAAGCTGGACAGGGTCCCTACGAGCAGTACTTC.

There are many counts of this clonotype. The V and J genes are TRBV20-1 and TRBJ2-7; D is unclear. CDR1 and CDR2 from the germline V gene are DFQATT and SNEGSKA (reference sequence). The CDR3 totals 14 residues. V was clipped by 0 bases and J by 6 bases, with 15 bases between them. CDR3 protein: CSARDGGRVGEQYF. In DNA, the CDR3 is TGCAGTGCTAGAGATGGTGGAAGGGTAGGCGAGCAGTACTTC.

This clonotype was seen only a few times. This chain connects TRBV9 to TRBJ1-6, with D maybe TRBD1 (5 bases). Trimming shortened V by 4 bases and J by 6 bases, and 11 bases separated the two germline ends. Looked up from germline, CDR1 is SGDLS and CDR2 is YYNGEE. The CDR3 is 14 residues long. The CDR3 spells CASSNGHSNSPLHF. CDR3 sequence (DNA): TGTGCCAGCAGCAATGGACATAGTAATTCACCCCTCCACTTT.

DNA of the CDR3: TGTGCCAGCAGCCACCGTCAGGGGGCTCCACCCTACGAGCAGTACTTC. Its protein is CASSHRQGAPPYEQYF. The J gene is TRBJ2-7, the V gene TRBV7-9; 8 bases are shared with TRBD1. Germline trimming cut 5 bases from V and 2 bases from J; bases unmatched to any gene: 11. In germline, CDR1 is SEHNR, CDR2 FQNEAQ (reference sequence). CDR3 length: 16 amino acids.

The V gene is TRBV6-6, the J gene TRBJ2-7; 8 nucleotides line up with TRBD1. With 4 bases clipped from V and 3 bases from J, the junction kept 8 bases outside the gene matches. The germline CDR1 and CDR2 sequences are MNHNY and SVGAGI (reference sequence). This CDR3 contains 15 residues. This CDR3 reads CASSSGQGRRYEQYF. The CDR3, as DNA: TGTGCCAGCAGTTCCGGACAGGGAAGACGCTACGAGCAGTACTTC.

This clonotype was seen at least ten times. This rearrangement joins TRBV9 to TRBJ2-7; tentatively, D is TRBD1 (6 bases). Between the trimmed V and J ends, which lost 4 bases and 0 bases, there was a span of 11 bases. Germline V CDR1 and CDR2: SGDLS, YYNGEE. The length of the CDR3 is 14 residues. In nucleotides, the CDR3 is TGTGCCAGCAGCCCTCGGACAGTCTCCTACGAGCAGTACTTC. This gives the protein CASSPRTVSYEQYF.

The V and J genes are TRBV4-3 and TRBJ2-6; D may correspond to TRBD1 or TRBD2 (5 bases each). Trimming stripped 3 bases from V and 4 bases from J, with 13 bases between. The CDR3 is 16 residues long. CDR1 and CDR2 from the germline V gene are LGHNA and YSLEER. CDR3 DNA: TGCGCCAGCAGCCAGAGGGGAATGGCAGGGGCCAACGTCCTGACTTTC. Translated, it gives CASSQRGMAGANVLTF.

This chain joins TRBV7-9 and TRBJ1-3, with D maybe TRBD1 (5 bases). Germline V gene data show CDR1 as SEHNR and CDR2 as FQNEAQ (reference sequence). Trimming removed 8 bases at V and 0 bases at J, with 17 bases between. This CDR3 comprises 16 residues. CDR3 sequence reads: CASSPPPQGSGNTIYF. The CDR3 DNA reads as TGTGCCAGCTCACCACCTCCCCAGGGCTCTGGAAACACCATATATTTT.

V is TRBV11-1 and J is TRBJ1-6, with TRBD1 identical over 8 bases. Germline V gives CDR1 SGHAT, CDR2 FQDESV (reference sequence). Unmatched junction bases numbered 22, after V lost 8 bases and J lost 10 bases. The length of the CDR3 is 18 residues. DNA of the CDR3: TGTGCCAGCCGCCCCGTGGTAACCGGGACAGGTAGAGGGTCACCCCTCCACTTT. Translating gives CASRPVVTGTGRGSPLHF. Full variable domain (rest looked up from reference TRBV11-1 and TRBJ1-6): EAEVAQSPRYKITEKSQAVAFWCDPISGHATLYWYRQILGQGPELLVQFQDESVVDDSQLPKDRFSAERLKGVDSTLKIQPAELGDSAMYLCASRPVVTGTGRGSPLHFGNGTRLTVT.

The chain joins TRBV19 to TRBJ2-5; D is possibly TRBD2 (5 bases). The length of the CDR3 is 16 residues. In germline, CDR1 is LNHDA, CDR2 SQIVND (reference sequence). V was cut by 0 bases and J by 5 bases, with 16 bases left in between. CDR3: CASSIDWFRGLETQYF. In DNA form, the CDR3 reads TGTGCCAGTAGTATAGACTGGTTTCGGGGTTTGGAGACCCAGTACTTC. Drawing the rest from reference TRBV19 and TRBJ2-5, the complete variable domain is DGGITQSPKYLFRKEGQNVTLSCEQNLNHDAMYWYRQDPGQGLRLIYYSQIVNDFQKGDIAEGYSVSREKKESFPLTVTSAQKNPTAFYLCASSIDWFRGLETQYFGPGTRLLVL.

For the CDR3, the DNA is TGCGCCAGCAGCCAAGACTTACAGGGAGTTGATTATGGCTACACCTTC. This sequence encodes CASSQDLQGVDYGYTF. This chain connects TRBV4-1 to TRBJ1-2; possibly TRBD1 for D (6 bases). Trimming pared 0 bases from V and 5 bases from J, leaving 16 bases between. From germline, CDR1 is MGHRA and CDR2 YSYEKL. This CDR3 contains 16 residues.

The genes are TRBV2 and TRBJ1-2; 7 nucleotides align to TRBD1. The germline gives CDR1 SNHLY, CDR2 FYNNEI. This CDR3 is 12 amino acids long. The CDR3 sequence is CASLNRGYGYTF. The CDR3 nucleotides are TGTGCTAGTCTGAACAGGGGCTATGGCTACACCTTC.

This clonotype was observed at least ten times. This chain connects TRBV10-3 to TRBJ1-3; possible D gene TRBD1, 6 bases. V was trimmed by 0 bases and J by 2 bases, leaving 8 bases between them. CDR3 length: 15 residues. CDR1 is ENHRY and CDR2 is SYGVKD in the germline V gene. The CDR3 DNA reads as TGTGCCATCAGTGAGTCGTCAGGGGCTGGAAACACCATATATTTT. Translated: CAISESSGAGNTIYF.

CDR3 DNA: TGTGCCAGCAGCTGGGGACAAGTTTCCGCCGGGGAGCTGTTTTTT. Protein: CASSWGQVSAGELFF. The chain employs TRBV7-8 and TRBJ2-2, with D perhaps TRBD1 (6 bases). The CDR3 loop spans 15 amino acids. The germline CDR1 and CDR2 sequences are SGHVS and FQNEAQ. Trimming took 4 bases from V and 6 from J, leaving 15 bases between them.